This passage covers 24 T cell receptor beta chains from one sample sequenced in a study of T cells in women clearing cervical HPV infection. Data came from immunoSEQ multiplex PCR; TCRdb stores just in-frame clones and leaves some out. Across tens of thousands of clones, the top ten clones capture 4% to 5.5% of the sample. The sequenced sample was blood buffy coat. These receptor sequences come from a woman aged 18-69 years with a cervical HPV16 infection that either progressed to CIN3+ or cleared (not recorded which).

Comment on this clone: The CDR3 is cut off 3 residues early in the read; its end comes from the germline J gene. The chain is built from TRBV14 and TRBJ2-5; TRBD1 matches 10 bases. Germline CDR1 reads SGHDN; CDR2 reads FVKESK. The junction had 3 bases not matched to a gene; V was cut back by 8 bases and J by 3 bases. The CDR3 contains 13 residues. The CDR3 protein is CASRGTGEETQYF. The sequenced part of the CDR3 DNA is TGTGCCAGCCGAGGGACAGGGGAAGAGACC.

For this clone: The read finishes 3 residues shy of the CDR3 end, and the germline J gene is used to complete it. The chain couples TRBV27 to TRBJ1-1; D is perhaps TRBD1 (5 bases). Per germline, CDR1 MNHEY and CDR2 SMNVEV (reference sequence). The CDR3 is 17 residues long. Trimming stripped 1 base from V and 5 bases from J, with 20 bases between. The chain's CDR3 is CASSLWPTWRGETEAFF. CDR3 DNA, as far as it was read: TGTGCCAGCAGTTTATGGCCCACTTGGAGGGGTGAAACTGAA.

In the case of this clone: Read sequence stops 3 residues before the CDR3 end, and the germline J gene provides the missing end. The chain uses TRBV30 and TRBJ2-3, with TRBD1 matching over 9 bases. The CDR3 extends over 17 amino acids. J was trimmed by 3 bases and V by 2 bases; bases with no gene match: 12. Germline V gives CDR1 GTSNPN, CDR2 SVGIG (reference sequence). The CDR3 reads CAWSPLDRGLSTDTQYF. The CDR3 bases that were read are TGTGCCTGGAGTCCCCTAGACAGGGGGTTAAGTACAGATACG.

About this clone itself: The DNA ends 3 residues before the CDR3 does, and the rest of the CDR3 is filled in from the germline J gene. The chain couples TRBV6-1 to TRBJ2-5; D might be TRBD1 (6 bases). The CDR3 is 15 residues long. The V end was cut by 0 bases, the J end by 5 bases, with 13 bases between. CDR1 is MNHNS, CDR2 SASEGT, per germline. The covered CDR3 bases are TGTGCCAGCAGTGAAGCGATGGGGCAGGGGGAGACC. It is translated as CASSEAMGQGET. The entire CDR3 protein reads CASSEAMGQGETQYF.

CDR3 amino acids: CASSFGPGRTYDYTF. The part of the CDR3 DNA that was read is TGTGCCAGCAGCTTCGGCCCAGGGAGGACCTACGAC. This chain joins TRBV7-9 and TRBJ1-2; maybe TRBD1 (5 bases). The read comes to an end 3 residues before the CDR3 does, leaving the germline J gene to fill in the end. Germline CDR1 is SEHNR and CDR2 is FQNEAQ (reference sequence). The CDR3 spans 15 residues.

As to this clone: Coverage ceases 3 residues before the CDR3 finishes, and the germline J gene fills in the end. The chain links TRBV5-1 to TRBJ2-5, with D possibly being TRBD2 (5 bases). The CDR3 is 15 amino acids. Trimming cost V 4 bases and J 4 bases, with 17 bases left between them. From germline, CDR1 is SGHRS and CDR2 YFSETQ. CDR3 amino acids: CASSLGLPEGETQYF. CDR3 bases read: TGCGCCAGCAGCCTTGGACTCCCCGAAGGAGAGACC.

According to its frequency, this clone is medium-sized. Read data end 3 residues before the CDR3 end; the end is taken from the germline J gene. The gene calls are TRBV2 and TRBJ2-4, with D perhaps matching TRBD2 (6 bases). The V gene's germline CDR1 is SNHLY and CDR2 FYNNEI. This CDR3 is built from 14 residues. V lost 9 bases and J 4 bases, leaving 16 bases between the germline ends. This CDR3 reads CASRLVRAKNIQYF. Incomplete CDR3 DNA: TGTGCCAGTAGACTAGTGCGGGCAAAAAACATT.

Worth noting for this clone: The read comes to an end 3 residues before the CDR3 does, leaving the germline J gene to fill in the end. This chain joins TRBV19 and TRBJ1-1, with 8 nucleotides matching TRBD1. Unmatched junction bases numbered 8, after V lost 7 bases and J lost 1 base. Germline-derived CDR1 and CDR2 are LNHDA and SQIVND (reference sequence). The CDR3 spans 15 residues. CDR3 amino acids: CASNPGQGTNTEAFF. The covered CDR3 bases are TGTGCCAGTAACCCAGGACAGGGAACGAACACTGAA.

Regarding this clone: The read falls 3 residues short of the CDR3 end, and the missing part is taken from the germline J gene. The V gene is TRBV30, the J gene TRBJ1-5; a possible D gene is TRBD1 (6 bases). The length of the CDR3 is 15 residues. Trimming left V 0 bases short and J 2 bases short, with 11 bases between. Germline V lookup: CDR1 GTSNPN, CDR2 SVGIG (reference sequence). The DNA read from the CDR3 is TGTGCCTGGAGTGTAACTTCAGGGGGCAATCAGCCC. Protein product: CAWSVTSGGNQP. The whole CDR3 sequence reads CAWSVTSGGNQPQHF.

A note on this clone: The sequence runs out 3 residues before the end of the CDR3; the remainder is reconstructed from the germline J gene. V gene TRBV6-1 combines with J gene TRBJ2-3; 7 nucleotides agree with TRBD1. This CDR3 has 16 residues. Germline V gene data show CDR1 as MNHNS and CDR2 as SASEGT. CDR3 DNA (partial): TGTGCCAGCAGTGAATGGGACAGAGCTAGCAATCAGCCG. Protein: CASSEWDRASNQP. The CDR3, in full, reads CASSEWDRASNQPQYF.

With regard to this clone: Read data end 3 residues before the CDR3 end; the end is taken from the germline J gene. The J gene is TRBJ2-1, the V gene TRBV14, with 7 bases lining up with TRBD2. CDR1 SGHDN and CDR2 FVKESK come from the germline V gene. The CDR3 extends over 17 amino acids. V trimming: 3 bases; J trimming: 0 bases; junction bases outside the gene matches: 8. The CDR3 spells CASSHRSGGSSYNEQFF. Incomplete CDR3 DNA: TGTGCCAGCAGCCATCGCTCCGGGGGGAGCTCCTACAATGAG.

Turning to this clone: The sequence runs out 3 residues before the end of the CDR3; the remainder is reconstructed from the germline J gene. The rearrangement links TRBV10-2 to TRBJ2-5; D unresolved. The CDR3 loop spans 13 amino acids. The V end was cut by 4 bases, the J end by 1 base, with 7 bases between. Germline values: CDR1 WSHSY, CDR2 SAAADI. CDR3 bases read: TGCGCCAGCAGTGTCGGCGGCCAAGAGACC. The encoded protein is CASSVGGQET. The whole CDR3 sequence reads CASSVGGQETQYF.

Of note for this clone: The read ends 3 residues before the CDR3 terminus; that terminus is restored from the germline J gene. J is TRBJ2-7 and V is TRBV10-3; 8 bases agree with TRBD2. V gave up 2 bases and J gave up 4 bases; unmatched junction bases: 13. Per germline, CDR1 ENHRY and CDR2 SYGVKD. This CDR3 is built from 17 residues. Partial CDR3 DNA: TGTGCCATCAGTGAGCTAGCGGGCGGGCGACTATTTTACGAG. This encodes CAISELAGGRLFYE. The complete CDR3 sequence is CAISELAGGRLFYEQYF.

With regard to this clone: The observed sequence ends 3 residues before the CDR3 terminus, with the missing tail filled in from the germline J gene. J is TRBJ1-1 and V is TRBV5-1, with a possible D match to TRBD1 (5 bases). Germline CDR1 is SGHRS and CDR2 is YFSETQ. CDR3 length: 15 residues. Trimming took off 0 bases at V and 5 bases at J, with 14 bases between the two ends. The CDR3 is CASSLDQGWRTEAFF. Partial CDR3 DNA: TGCGCCAGCAGCTTGGATCAGGGTTGGAGAACTGAA.

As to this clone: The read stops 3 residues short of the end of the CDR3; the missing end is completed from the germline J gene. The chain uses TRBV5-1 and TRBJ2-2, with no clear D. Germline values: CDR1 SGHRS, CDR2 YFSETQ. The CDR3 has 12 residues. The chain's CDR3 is CASSFNNEKLFF. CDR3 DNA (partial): TGCGCCAGCAGCTTCAACAATGAAAAG.

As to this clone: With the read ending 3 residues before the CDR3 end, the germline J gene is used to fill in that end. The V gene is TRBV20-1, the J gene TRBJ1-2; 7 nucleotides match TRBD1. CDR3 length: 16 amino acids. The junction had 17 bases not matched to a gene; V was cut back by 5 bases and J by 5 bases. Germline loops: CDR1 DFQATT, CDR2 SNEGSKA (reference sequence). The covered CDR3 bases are TGCAGTGCTTTATCCCGGCGGGAGGGGGCGAGATATGGC. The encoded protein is CSALSRREGARYG. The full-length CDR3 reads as CSALSRREGARYGYTF.

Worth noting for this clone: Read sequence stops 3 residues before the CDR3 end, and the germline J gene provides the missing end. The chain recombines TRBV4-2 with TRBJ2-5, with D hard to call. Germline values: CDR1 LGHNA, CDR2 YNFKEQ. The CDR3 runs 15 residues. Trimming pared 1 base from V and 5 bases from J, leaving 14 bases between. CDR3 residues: CASSQGGQARETQYF. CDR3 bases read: TGTGCCAGCAGCCAAGGTGGGCAAGCAAGGGAGACC.

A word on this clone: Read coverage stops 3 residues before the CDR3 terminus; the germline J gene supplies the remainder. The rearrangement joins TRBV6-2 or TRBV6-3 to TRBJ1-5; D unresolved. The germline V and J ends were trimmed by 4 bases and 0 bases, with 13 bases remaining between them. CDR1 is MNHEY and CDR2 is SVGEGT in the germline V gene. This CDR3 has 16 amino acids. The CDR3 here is CASSSSSSHSNQPQHF. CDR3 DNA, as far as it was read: TGTGCCAGCAGTTCCTCCTCTAGTCATAGCAATCAGCCC.

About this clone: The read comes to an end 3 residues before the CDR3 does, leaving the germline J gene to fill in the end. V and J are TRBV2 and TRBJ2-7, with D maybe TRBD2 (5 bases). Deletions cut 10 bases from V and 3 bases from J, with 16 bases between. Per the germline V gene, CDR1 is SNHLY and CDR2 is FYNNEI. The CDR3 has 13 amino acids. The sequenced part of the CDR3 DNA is TGTGCCACTAAGCCCGAGCGGAGCTACGAG. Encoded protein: CATKPERSYE. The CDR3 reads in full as CATKPERSYEQYF. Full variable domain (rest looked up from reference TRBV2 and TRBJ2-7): EPEVTQTPSHQVTQMGQEVILRCVPISNHLYFYWYRQILGQKVEFLVSFYNNEISEKSEIFDDQFSVERPDGSNFTLKIRSTKLEDSAMYFCATKPERSYEQYFGPGTRLTVT.

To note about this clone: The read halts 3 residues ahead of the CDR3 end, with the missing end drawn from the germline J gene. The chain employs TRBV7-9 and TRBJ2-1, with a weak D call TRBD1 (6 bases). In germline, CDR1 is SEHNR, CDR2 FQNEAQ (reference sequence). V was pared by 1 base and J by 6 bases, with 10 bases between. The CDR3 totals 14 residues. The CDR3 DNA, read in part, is TGTGCCAGCAGCTTAGGTCTACAGGGCAATGAG. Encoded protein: CASSLGLQGNE. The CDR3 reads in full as CASSLGLQGNEQFF. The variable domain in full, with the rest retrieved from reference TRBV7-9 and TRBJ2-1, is DTGVSQNPRHKITKRGQNVTFRCDPISEHNRLYWYRQTLGQGPEFLTYFQNEAQLEKSRLLSDRFSAERPKGSFSTLEIQRTEQGDSAMYLCASSLGLQGNEQFFGPGTRLTVL.

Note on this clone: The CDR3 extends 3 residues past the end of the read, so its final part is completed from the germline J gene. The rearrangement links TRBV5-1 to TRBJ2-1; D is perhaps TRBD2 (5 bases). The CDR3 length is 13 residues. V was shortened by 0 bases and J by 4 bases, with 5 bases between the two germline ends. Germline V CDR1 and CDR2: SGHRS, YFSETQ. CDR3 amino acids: CASSLGTYNEQFF. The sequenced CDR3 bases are TGCGCCAGCAGCTTGGGGACTTACAATGAG.

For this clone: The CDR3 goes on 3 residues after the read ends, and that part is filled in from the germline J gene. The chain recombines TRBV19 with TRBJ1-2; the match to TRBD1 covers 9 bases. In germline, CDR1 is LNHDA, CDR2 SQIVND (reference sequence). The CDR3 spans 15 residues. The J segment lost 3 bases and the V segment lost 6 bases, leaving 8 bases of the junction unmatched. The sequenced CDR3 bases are TGTGCCAGTAGCGCACAGACAGGGGGAGACTATGGC. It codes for CASSAQTGGDYG. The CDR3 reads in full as CASSAQTGGDYGYTF.

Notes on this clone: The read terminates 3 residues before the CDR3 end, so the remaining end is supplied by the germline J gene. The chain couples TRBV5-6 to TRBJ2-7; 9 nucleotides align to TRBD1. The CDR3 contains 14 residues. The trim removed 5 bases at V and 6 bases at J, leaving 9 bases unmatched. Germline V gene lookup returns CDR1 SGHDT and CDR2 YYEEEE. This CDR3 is CASRGQGRSVEQYF. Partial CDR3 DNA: TGTGCCAGCAGGGGACAGGGAAGATCGGTCGAG.

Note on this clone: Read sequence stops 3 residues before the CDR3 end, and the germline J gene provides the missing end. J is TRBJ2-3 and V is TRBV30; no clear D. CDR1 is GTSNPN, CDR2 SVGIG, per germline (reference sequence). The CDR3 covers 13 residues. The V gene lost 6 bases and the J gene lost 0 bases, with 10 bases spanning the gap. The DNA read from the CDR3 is TGTGCCTGTATAGCCGGAAGCACAGATACG. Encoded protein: CACIAGSTDT. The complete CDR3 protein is CACIAGSTDTQYF.